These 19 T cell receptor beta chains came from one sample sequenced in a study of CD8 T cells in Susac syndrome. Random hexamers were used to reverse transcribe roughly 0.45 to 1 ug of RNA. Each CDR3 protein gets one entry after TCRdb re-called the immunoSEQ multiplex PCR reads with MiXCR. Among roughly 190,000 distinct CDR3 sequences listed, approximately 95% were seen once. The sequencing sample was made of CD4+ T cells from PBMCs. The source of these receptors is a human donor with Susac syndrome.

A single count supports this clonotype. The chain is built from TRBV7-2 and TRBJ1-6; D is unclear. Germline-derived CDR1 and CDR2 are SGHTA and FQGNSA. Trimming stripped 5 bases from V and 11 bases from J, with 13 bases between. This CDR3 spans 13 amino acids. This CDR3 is CASSPSLNTPLHF. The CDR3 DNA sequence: TGTGCCAGCAGCCCCAGCCTAAATACACCCCTCCACTTT.

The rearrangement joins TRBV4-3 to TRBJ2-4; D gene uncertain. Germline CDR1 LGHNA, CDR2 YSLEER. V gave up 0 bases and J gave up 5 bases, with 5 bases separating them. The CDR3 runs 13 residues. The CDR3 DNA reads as TGCGCCAGCAGCCAAGACGTGCAAAACATTCAGTACTTC. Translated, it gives CASSQDVQNIQYF.

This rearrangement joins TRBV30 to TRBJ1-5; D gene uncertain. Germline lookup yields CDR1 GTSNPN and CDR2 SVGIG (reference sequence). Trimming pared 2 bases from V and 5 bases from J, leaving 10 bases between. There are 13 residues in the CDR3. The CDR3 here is CAWSLGGYQPQHF. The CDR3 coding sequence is TGTGCCTGGAGTTTAGGCGGTTATCAGCCCCAGCATTTT.

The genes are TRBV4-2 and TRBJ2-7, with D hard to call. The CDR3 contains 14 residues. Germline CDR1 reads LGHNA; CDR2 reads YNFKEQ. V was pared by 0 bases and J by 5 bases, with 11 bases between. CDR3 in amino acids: CASSQDRSVDEQYF. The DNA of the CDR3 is TGTGCCAGCAGCCAAGATCGGTCGGTCGACGAGCAGTACTTC.

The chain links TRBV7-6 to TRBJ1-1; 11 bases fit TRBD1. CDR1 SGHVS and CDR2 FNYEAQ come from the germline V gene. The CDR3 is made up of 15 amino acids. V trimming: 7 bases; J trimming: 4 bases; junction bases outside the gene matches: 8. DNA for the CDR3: TGTGCCAGCACCCCTGGGACAGGGGGGAGCACTGAAGCTTTCTTT. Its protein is CASTPGTGGSTEAFF.

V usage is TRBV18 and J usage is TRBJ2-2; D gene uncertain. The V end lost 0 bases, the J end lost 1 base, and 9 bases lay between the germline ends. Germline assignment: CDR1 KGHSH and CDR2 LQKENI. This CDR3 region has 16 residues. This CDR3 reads CASSPPVKENTGELFF. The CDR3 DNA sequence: TGTGCCAGCTCACCACCGGTGAAGGAGAACACCGGGGAGCTGTTTTTT.

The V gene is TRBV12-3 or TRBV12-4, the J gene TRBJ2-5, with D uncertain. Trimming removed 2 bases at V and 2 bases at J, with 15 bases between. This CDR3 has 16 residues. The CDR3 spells CASSLLTPGHQETQYF. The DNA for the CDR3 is TGTGCCAGCAGTTTACTAACTCCGGGCCATCAAGAGACCCAGTACTTC.

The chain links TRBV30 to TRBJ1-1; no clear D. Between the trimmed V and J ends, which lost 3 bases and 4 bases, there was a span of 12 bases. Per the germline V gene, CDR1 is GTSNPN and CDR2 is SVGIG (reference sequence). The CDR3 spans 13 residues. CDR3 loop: CAWSSWLGTEAFF. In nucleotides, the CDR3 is TGTGCCTGGAGCTCTTGGTTGGGCACTGAAGCTTTCTTT.

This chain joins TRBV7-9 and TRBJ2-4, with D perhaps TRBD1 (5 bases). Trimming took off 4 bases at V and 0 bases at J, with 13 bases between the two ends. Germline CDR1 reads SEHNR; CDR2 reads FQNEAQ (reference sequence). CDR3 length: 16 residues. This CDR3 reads CASSYWTSTAKNIQYF. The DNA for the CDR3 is TGTGCCAGCAGCTACTGGACAAGCACAGCCAAAAACATTCAGTACTTC.

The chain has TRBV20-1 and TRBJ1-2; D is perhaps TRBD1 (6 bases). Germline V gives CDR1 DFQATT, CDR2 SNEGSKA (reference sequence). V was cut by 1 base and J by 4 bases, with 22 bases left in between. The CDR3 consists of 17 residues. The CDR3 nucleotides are TGCAGTGCTAGAGCCAGGGGTAATCGACAGGTACCCTATGGCTACACCTTC. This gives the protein CSARARGNRQVPYGYTF.

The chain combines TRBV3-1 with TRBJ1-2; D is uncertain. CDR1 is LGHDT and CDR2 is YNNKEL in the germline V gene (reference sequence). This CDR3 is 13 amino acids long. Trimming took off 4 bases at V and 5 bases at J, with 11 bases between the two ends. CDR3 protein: CASSPSTGYGYTF. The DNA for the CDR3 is TGTGCCAGCAGCCCTTCTACCGGGTATGGCTACACCTTC.

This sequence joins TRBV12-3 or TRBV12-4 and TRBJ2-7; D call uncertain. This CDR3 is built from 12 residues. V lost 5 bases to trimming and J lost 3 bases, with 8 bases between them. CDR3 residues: CASSLYFYEQYF. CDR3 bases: TGTGCCAGCAGTCTTTACTTCTACGAGCAGTACTTC.

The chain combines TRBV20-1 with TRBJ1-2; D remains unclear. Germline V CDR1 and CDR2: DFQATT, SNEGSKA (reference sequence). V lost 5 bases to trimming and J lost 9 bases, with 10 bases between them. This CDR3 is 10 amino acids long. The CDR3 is CSAYSWSYTF. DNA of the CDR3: TGCAGTGCTTATTCCTGGAGCTACACCTTC.

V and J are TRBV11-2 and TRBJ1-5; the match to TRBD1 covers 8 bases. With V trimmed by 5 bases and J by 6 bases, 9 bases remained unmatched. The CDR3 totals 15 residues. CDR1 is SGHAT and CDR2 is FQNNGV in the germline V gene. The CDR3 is CASSPDRGVGQPQHF. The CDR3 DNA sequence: TGTGCCAGCAGCCCCGACAGGGGTGTGGGTCAGCCCCAGCATTTT.

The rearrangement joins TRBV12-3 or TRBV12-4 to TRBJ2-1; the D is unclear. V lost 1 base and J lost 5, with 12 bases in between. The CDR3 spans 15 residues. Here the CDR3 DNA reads TGTGCCAGCAGTTTAGTGGCTACCACGAACAATGAGCAGTTCTTC. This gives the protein CASSLVATTNNEQFF.

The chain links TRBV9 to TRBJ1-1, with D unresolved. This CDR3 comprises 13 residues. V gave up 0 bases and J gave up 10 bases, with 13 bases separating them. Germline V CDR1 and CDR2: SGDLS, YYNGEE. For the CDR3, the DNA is TGTGCCAGCAGCGTAGGTGCATATTCGCGAGCTTTCTTT. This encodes CASSVGAYSRAFF.

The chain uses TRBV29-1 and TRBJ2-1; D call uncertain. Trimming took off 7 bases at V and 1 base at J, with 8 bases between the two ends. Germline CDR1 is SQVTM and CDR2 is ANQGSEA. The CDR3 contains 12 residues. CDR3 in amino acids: CSAFESYNEQFF. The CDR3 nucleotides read TGCAGCGCTTTCGAGTCCTACAATGAGCAGTTCTTC.

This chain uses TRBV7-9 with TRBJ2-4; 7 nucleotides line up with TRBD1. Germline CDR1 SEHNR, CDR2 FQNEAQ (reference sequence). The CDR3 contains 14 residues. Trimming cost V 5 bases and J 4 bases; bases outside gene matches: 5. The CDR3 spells CASSPGQPKNIQYF. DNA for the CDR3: TGTGCCAGCAGCCCGGGACAGCCGAAAAACATTCAGTACTTC.

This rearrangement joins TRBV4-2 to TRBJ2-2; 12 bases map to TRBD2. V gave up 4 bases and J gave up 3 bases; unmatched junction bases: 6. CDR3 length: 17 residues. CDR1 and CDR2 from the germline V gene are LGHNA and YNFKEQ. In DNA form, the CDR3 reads TGTGCCAGCAGCCCTGCTGGACTAGCGGGGCACACCGGGGAGCTGTTTTTT. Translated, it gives CASSPAGLAGHTGELFF.